The next 15 T cell receptor beta chains were all read from a single sample in a study of blood T cell repertoires in COVID-19. Using immunoSEQ multiplex PCR, the repertoire was profiled, and TCRdb retains in-frame clones only, with some absent. Of around 54,000 clones listed, around 80% are singletons. The sequencing sample was made of PBMCs or T cells enriched from blood (not recorded which). These TCRs come from a woman aged 45 to 65 with acute COVID-19.

The chain recombines TRBV27 with TRBJ2-3; D possibly corresponds to TRBD2 (5 bases). V was clipped by 2 bases and J by 5 bases, with 11 bases between them. In germline, CDR1 is MNHEY, CDR2 SMNVEV (reference sequence). The CDR3 runs to 14 residues. The CDR3 DNA reads TGTGCCAGCAGTTTAACTACGGCGGGAGATACGCAGTATTTT. Protein: CASSLTTAGDTQYF.

CDR3 region: CATSRGREETQYF. The CDR3 DNA reads TGTGCCACCAGCAGAGGCAGGGAAGAGACCCAGTACTTC. The rearrangement links TRBV15 to TRBJ2-5; D may be TRBD1 (5 bases). V lost 1 base and J lost 3, with 6 bases in between. This CDR3 comprises 13 residues. The germline V gene encodes CDR1 LNHNV and CDR2 YYDKDF (reference sequence).

The V call is TRBV21-1, the J call TRBJ1-6; TRBD1, as called in the table, went unchecked against the DNA. TRBV21-1 is flagged as a pseudogene. The CDR3 runs 21 residues. CDR3 amino acids: CASSRPDREGTLTSYNSPLHF. CDR3 coding DNA: TGTGCCAGCAGCAGACCGGACAGGGAAGGTACCCTGACGTCCTATAATTCACCCCTCCACTTT.

The genes are TRBV4-1 and TRBJ2-5, with a weak D call TRBD2 (5 bases). Germline V gene lookup returns CDR1 MGHRA and CDR2 YSYEKL. Trimming took off 1 base at V and 2 bases at J, with 5 bases between the two ends. This CDR3 comprises 13 residues. This CDR3 reads CASSQGGQETQYF. CDR3 sequence (DNA): TGCGCCAGCAGCCAAGGAGGGCAAGAGACCCAGTACTTC.

This clone was seen a few times. The chain uses TRBV6-5 and TRBJ1-1; no clear D. Germline V gives CDR1 MNHEY, CDR2 SVGAGI. V was clipped by 6 bases and J by 5 bases, with 10 bases between them. The CDR3 spans 12 residues. The CDR3 coding sequence is TGTGCCAGCAGGGTCGGAGCTACTGAAGCTTTCTTT. Its translation: CASRVGATEAFF.

The chain carries TRBV7-3 and TRBJ1-1; D unresolved. Trimming removed 0 bases at V and 1 base at J, with 9 bases between. There are 15 residues in the CDR3. The germline V gene has CDR1 SGHTA and CDR2 FQGTGA. Written as DNA, the CDR3 is TGTGCCAGCAGCTTAACGCCGGTAGAGAACACTGAAGCTTTCTTT. It specifies CASSLTPVENTEAFF.

The chain links TRBV10-3 to TRBJ1-1; 10 nucleotides match TRBD1. Germline CDR1 is ENHRY and CDR2 is SYGVKD. V lost 6 bases to trimming and J lost 1 base; unmatched junction nucleotides: 14. This CDR3 is built from 18 residues. In DNA, the CDR3 is TGTGCCATCAGGGGGCCTGGACAGGGGGAGTCATCGAACACTGAAGCTTTCTTT. As protein: CAIRGPGQGESSNTEAFF.

This chain uses TRBV7-2 with TRBJ1-3; 9 bases agree with TRBD1. The CDR3 has 15 amino acids. Germline V gene lookup returns CDR1 SGHTA and CDR2 FQGNSA. The trim removed 5 bases at V and 5 bases at J, leaving 7 bases unmatched. CDR3 amino acids: CASSPYTGGRNTIYF. For the CDR3, the DNA is TGTGCCAGCAGCCCTTATACAGGGGGCAGAAACACCATATATTTT.

For the CDR3, the DNA is TGTGCCAGCAGCCCTGGGTCTGGGAGTGGCGAGCAGTACTTC. Amino acid sequence: CASSPGSGSGEQYF. The V gene is TRBV7-3, the J gene TRBJ2-7; possibly TRBD2 for D (5 bases). V lost 5 bases and J lost 6, with 17 bases in between. Per the germline V gene, CDR1 is SGHTA and CDR2 is FQGTGA. The CDR3 length is 14 residues.

This clone appeared once. The chain recombines TRBV5-5 with TRBJ2-3; D perhaps matches TRBD2 (5 bases). The CDR3 is made up of 16 amino acids. With 2 bases removed from V and 2 bases from J, the gap between germline ends came to 15 bases. In germline, CDR1 is SGHKS, CDR2 YYEKEE (reference sequence). The CDR3 protein is CASSFSGSAYTDTQYF. CDR3 sequence (DNA): TGTGCCAGCAGCTTTTCGGGTAGCGCATACACAGATACGCAGTATTTT.

V gene TRBV5-1 combines with J gene TRBJ1-1, with no clear D. CDR3 length: 14 amino acids. Germline V gene sequence: CDR1 SGHRS, CDR2 YFSETQ. V was clipped by 1 base and J by 2 bases, with 9 bases between them. CDR3 residues: CASSLSSTNTEAFF. In DNA form, the CDR3 reads TGCGCCAGCAGCTTGAGTTCAACTAACACTGAAGCTTTCTTT.

The chain carries TRBV5-1 and TRBJ1-2; 7 positions match TRBD1. The V gene end was trimmed by 6 bases and the J gene end by 8 bases; junction bases not matched to a gene: 16. This CDR3 has 15 amino acids. Per germline, CDR1 SGHRS and CDR2 YFSETQ. The chain's CDR3 is CASTPTGRDVRGYTF. The CDR3 DNA reads as TGCGCCAGCACTCCGACAGGGAGAGATGTCAGAGGCTACACCTTC.

This sequence joins TRBV29-1 and TRBJ1-1; 9 bases are a match to TRBD1. This CDR3 is built from 14 residues. Unmatched junction bases numbered 10, after V lost 7 bases and J lost 4 bases. The germline gives CDR1 SQVTM, CDR2 ANQGSEA. CDR3: CSAVGQGKGTEAFF. CDR3 nucleotide sequence: TGCAGCGCCGTGGGACAGGGAAAGGGCACTGAAGCTTTCTTT.

The J gene is TRBJ2-5, the V gene TRBV7-9; no reliable D call. The CDR3 has 13 amino acids. Germline CDR1 reads SEHNR; CDR2 reads FQNEAQ (reference sequence). Trimming left V 2 bases short and J 10 bases short, with 14 bases between. The CDR3 loop reads CASSLPVLKSQYF. The CDR3 bases are TGTGCCAGCAGCTTACCCGTTCTAAAGAGCCAGTACTTC.

The genes are TRBV5-1 and TRBJ1-5, with a tentative D call TRBD1 (5 bases). There are 15 residues in the CDR3. Trimming took off 4 bases at V and 1 base at J, with 12 bases between the two ends. Germline V gene sequence: CDR1 SGHRS, CDR2 YFSETQ. The CDR3: CASSTNPGSNQPQHF. In nucleotides, the CDR3 is TGCGCCAGCAGCACCAACCCAGGGAGCAATCAGCCCCAGCATTTT.